This T cell receptor beta chain comes out of a study of CXCR3-negative and CXCR3-positive naive CD8 T cells. On the study more broadly: Overall TRB read output was 110 million to 150 million, and each library contained about 1.5 +/- 0.3 million reads. Study-wide results and limits: Similarly elevated diversity marked both naive subsets, with memory CD8+ cells showing far lower diversity. Naive cells, whether CXCR3-negative or CXCR3-positive, had similar TRBV-TRBJ usage, while memory cells differed. Both naive subsets carried similar amounts of surface CD5, so TCR strength was inferred from TRB CDR3 properties.

The CDR3 consists of 14 residues. CDR1 is MDHEN, CDR2 SYDVKM, per germline. The authors prepared UMI-labeled TRB cDNA libraries by 5' RACE. Following a re-call of the 5' RACE reads, TCRdb has one entry per CDR3 protein and lacks DNA. This sample's table has 70,000 to 95,000 distinct CDR3 sequences. A note on this clonotype: What it binds is unknown.

This chain joins TRBV28 and TRBJ1-4; TCRdb reports TRBD1, a call that lacks DNA to check it against. Sequences were obtained from naive CXCR3- CD8+ T cells from blood. Subset in this sample: CD45RO-CCR7+CD27+CD95- naive CD8+ T cells lacking CXCR3 (TNR3-). This receptor was taken from a human donor in good health. Some clones in this sample may be carry-over from other donors' samples. CDR3 region: CASSRAGVREKLFF.